The 24 T cell receptor beta chains below were found in one sample sequenced in a study of blood T cells in healthy people across ages. With a J-beta primer mix and a sample-barcoded 5' primer, a second PCR ran roughly 6 to 11 cycles. TCRdb analysed the 5' RACE reads with MiXCR anew, one entry per CDR3 protein. Found here are about 1.5 million distinct CDR3 sequences, approximately 43% of them singletons; the top ten hold more than 4%. The source material was blood. The source is a woman between 18 and 29 years old in good health.

Ten or more counts support this clonotype. This chain uses TRBV27 with TRBJ1-5; D is possibly TRBD1 (5 bases). Germline CDR1 reads MNHEY; CDR2 reads SMNVEV (reference sequence). This CDR3 comprises 14 residues. Trimming pared 4 bases from V and 0 bases from J, leaving 7 bases between. Here the CDR3 DNA reads TGTGCCAGCAGTTCTCAGGGTAGCAATCAGCCCCAGCATTTT. This codes for CASSSQGSNQPQHF.

The chain joins TRBV30 to TRBJ1-1; TRBD1 aligns across 7 bases. CDR1 and CDR2 from the germline V gene are GTSNPN and SVGIG (reference sequence). Unmatched junction bases numbered 5, after V lost 1 base and J lost 6 bases. The CDR3 covers 13 residues. The CDR3 sequence is CAWSGGQLPEAFF. The DNA of the CDR3 is TGTGCCTGGAGTGGGGGACAGCTTCCTGAAGCTTTCTTT.

The chain links TRBV12-3 or TRBV12-4 to TRBJ2-7; unclear D gene. V was clipped by 0 bases and J by 6 bases, with 12 bases between them. This CDR3 has 14 amino acids. CDR3 nucleotide sequence: TGTGCCAGCAGTTTAGCGAGTAGGGTCGGCGAGCAGTACTTC. Protein product: CASSLASRVGEQYF.

This rearrangement joins TRBV29-1 to TRBJ2-4; TRBD1 aligns across 8 bases. The CDR3 is 17 residues long. The germline V gene encodes CDR1 SQVTM and CDR2 ANQGSEA. Trimming took 7 bases from V and 0 from J; bases not matched to a gene: 14. The CDR3 nucleotides are TGCAGCGCTCGCAAGAGGGGTGGGACAGGAGCCAAAAACATTCAGTACTTC. It encodes CSARKRGGTGAKNIQYF.

The V call is TRBV25-1, the J call TRBJ2-3; TRBD2 aligns across 14 bases. CDR1 is MGHDK and CDR2 is SYGVNS in the germline V gene. The CDR3 is 17 amino acids. V shed 2 bases, J shed 5 bases, and the junction held 6 bases outside the gene matches. The DNA of the CDR3 is TGTGCCAGCAGTGAAGCCCAGACTAGCGGGGGGGGAGATACGCAGTATTTT. Translated, it gives CASSEAQTSGGGDTQYF.

V gene TRBV4-3 combines with J gene TRBJ1-1, with a possible D match to TRBD1 (5 bases). V was shortened by 2 bases and J by 5 bases, with 21 bases between the two germline ends. Germline loops: CDR1 LGHNA, CDR2 YSLEER. This CDR3 has 17 amino acids. CDR3 DNA: TGCGCCAGCAGCCAATTTGGGTCTAACGGGGGAAATACTGAAGCTTTCTTT. As protein: CASSQFGSNGGNTEAFF.

There are a few counts of this clonotype. The chain is built from TRBV18 and TRBJ2-7; 8 nucleotides match TRBD2. Germline trimming cut 3 bases from V and 3 bases from J; bases unmatched to any gene: 13. Germline CDR1 is KGHSH and CDR2 is LQKENI. CDR3 length equals 17 residues. Written as DNA, the CDR3 is TGTGCCAGCTCACCGGACGATCTCCTAGCGGGTAACTACGAGCAGTACTTC. Its translation is CASSPDDLLAGNYEQYF.

This clonotype has just a few counts. CDR3 sequence reads: CASTDGTLYEQYF. The CDR3 DNA sequence: TGTGCCAGCACCGACGGGACTCTCTACGAGCAGTACTTC. The V and J genes are TRBV12-3 or TRBV12-4 and TRBJ2-5, with D possibly matching TRBD2 (6 bases). The DNA end is more similar to TRBJ2-7, so the J call may be wrong. The CDR3 extends over 13 amino acids.

Note on this clonotype: Sequence at one end of the junction differs from germline and may be a read error. This chain links TRBV24-1 with TRBJ2-6; perhaps TRBD1 as D (6 bases). This CDR3 contains 18 residues. Germline-derived CDR1 and CDR2 are KGHDR and SFDVKD. This chain's CDR3 is CATSPGTNTRSGASVLTF. The CDR3 nucleotides read TGTGCCACCAGTCCGGGGACAAATACACGCTCTGGGGCCAGCGTCCTGACTTTC.

There are a few counts of this clonotype. The chain recombines TRBV7-3 with TRBJ2-3; 8 bases are a match to TRBD2. With V trimmed by 5 bases and J by 0 bases, 4 bases remained unmatched. Germline CDR1 SGHTA, CDR2 FQGTGA. This CDR3 contains 15 residues. The CDR3 DNA reads as TGTGCCAGCAGCCGACTAGCGACTAGCACAGATACGCAGTATTTT. Translating it yields CASSRLATSTDTQYF.

This clonotype was counted only a few times. The V call is TRBV4-1, the J call TRBJ1-6; D remains unclear. Germline V gene lookup returns CDR1 MGHRA and CDR2 YSYEKL. The CDR3 contains 10 residues. Trimming took off 11 bases at V and 8 bases at J, with 7 bases between the two ends. The CDR3 is CAALDSPLHF. CDR3 nucleotide sequence: TGCGCCGCTCTTGATTCACCCCTCCACTTT.

This clonotype has just a few counts. The chain carries TRBV28 and TRBJ1-1; TRBD1 agrees at 7 bases. Unmatched junction bases numbered 10, after V lost 3 bases and J lost 6 bases. The germline gives CDR1 MDHEN, CDR2 SYDVKM. The CDR3 is 15 residues long. CDR3 nucleotides: TGTGCCAGCAGTTTCTACAGGGGTGGGGGAGCTGAAGCTTTCTTT. Protein: CASSFYRGGGAEAFF.

V usage is TRBV9 and J usage is TRBJ2-7; D assignment may be TRBD1 or TRBD2 (5 bases each). Trimming cost V 0 bases and J 6 bases, with 13 bases left between them. Germline CDR1 reads SGDLS; CDR2 reads YYNGEE. The CDR3 extends over 14 amino acids. The CDR3 coding sequence is TGTGCCAGCAGCGTAGGGGACCTTAACGCCGAGCAGTACTTC. This sequence encodes CASSVGDLNAEQYF. Looking up the rest from reference TRBV9 and TRBJ2-7 gives the full variable domain: DSGVTQTPKHLITATGQRVTLRCSPRSGDLSVYWYQQSLDQGLQFLIQYYNGEERAKGNILERFSAQQFPDLHSELNLSSLELGDSALYFCASSVGDLNAEQYFGPGTRLTVT.

The rearrangement joins TRBV12-3 or TRBV12-4 to TRBJ1-2, with 7 bases matching TRBD1. V trimming: 6 bases; J trimming: 7 bases; junction bases outside the gene matches: 20. This CDR3 is built from 17 residues. The chain's CDR3 is CASSLSRDRTMGVGYTF. CDR3 in DNA: TGTGCCAGCAGCCTTTCCCGGGACAGAACTATGGGGGTTGGCTACACCTTC.

This chain connects TRBV5-5 to TRBJ2-5; TRBD1 aligns across 9 bases. Per germline, CDR1 SGHKS and CDR2 YYEKEE (reference sequence). With V trimmed by 3 bases and J by 5 bases, 5 bases remained unmatched. CDR3 length equals 14 residues. The CDR3 DNA sequence: TGTGCCAGCAGCTGGACAGGGGTGAGGGAGACCCAGTACTTC. This gives the protein CASSWTGVRETQYF.

This chain connects TRBV7-8 to TRBJ2-2; D gene uncertain. This CDR3 spans 11 amino acids. Looked up from germline, CDR1 is SGHVS and CDR2 is FQNEAQ. Trimming cost V 5 bases and J 8 bases, with 6 bases left between them. The CDR3 DNA follows: TGTGCCAGCAGCGCCCAGGGGGAGCTGTTTTTT. It specifies CASSAQGELFF.

The rearrangement uses TRBV6-1 and TRBJ2-2, with a possible D match to TRBD1 (6 bases). The CDR3 loop spans 15 amino acids. The germline V gene encodes CDR1 MNHNS and CDR2 SASEGT. Trimming took 8 bases from V and 0 from J, leaving 13 bases between them. The CDR3 here is CASRRQAANTGELFF. In nucleotides, the CDR3 is TGTGCCAGCCGGAGACAGGCCGCGAACACCGGGGAGCTGTTTTTT.

This clonotype has only a few counts. This chain connects TRBV5-5 to TRBJ2-2; 10 bases are a match to TRBD1. The CDR3 runs 18 residues. Germline V gene sequence: CDR1 SGHKS, CDR2 YYEKEE (reference sequence). Losses at the gene ends were 2 bases for V and 3 bases for J; bases not matched to a gene: 10. Here the CDR3 reads CASSLIPYGTGDTGELFF. The DNA for the CDR3 is TGTGCCAGCAGCTTAATCCCCTACGGGACAGGGGACACCGGGGAGCTGTTTTTT.

The chain recombines TRBV19 with TRBJ2-3; D unresolved. The germline V gene has CDR1 LNHDA and CDR2 SQIVND (reference sequence). The V gene lost 5 bases and the J gene lost 3 bases, with 24 bases spanning the gap. This CDR3 spans 18 amino acids. The CDR3 reads CASSSRRSTSTVTDTQYF. The DNA for the CDR3 is TGTGCCAGTAGTTCCCGAAGGTCAACTTCCACGGTAACAGATACGCAGTATTTT. Full variable domain (rest looked up from reference TRBV19 and TRBJ2-3): DGGITQSPKYLFRKEGQNVTLSCEQNLNHDAMYWYRQDPGQGLRLIYYSQIVNDFQKGDIAEGYSVSREKKESFPLTVTSAQKNPTAFYLCASSSRRSTSTVTDTQYFGPGTRLTVL.

The V call is TRBV20-1, the J call TRBJ1-2; possibly TRBD1 for D (5 bases). CDR3 length: 14 residues. Germline V CDR1 and CDR2: DFQATT, SNEGSKA (reference sequence). Trimming took off 5 bases at V and 4 bases at J, with 17 bases between the two ends. The CDR3 coding sequence is TGCAGTGCTGCCGTGAGACAGAGATCCTATGGCTACACCTTC. This sequence encodes CSAAVRQRSYGYTF.

The sample holds a few counts of this clonotype. V usage is TRBV7-9 and J usage is TRBJ2-1, with 8 bases that match TRBD2. The CDR3 spans 16 residues. Trimming cost V 4 bases and J 1 base; bases outside gene matches: 6. Germline CDR1 SEHNR, CDR2 FQNEAQ (reference sequence). CDR3: CASSSIAGRSYNEQFF. CDR3 in DNA: TGTGCCAGCAGCTCAATAGCGGGACGATCCTACAATGAGCAGTTCTTC.

This rearrangement joins TRBV3-1 to TRBJ1-5, with D maybe TRBD1 (6 bases). Germline CDR1 is LGHDT and CDR2 is YNNKEL (reference sequence). The CDR3 is 14 residues long. Between the trimmed V and J ends, which lost 2 bases and 6 bases, there was a span of 11 bases. The CDR3 DNA follows: TGTGCCAGCAGCCAACAGGGGCGCGCTCAGCCCCAGCATTTT. Its translation: CASSQQGRAQPQHF.

The rearrangement joins TRBV6-6 to TRBJ2-3, with a weak D call TRBD2 (5 bases). Looked up from germline, CDR1 is MNHNY and CDR2 is SVGAGI (reference sequence). With 2 bases removed from V and 3 bases from J, the gap between germline ends came to 15 bases. The CDR3 extends over 16 amino acids. The CDR3 spells CASSYGRGVVTDTQYF. CDR3 nucleotide sequence: TGTGCCAGCAGTTACGGCCGGGGTGTTGTAACAGATACGCAGTATTTT.

This clonotype was seen a handful of times. This chain uses TRBV7-2 with TRBJ1-5; 8 bases fit TRBD1. Trimming removed 5 bases from V and 3 bases from J; junction bases left unmatched: 9. The CDR3 runs to 16 residues. Per germline, CDR1 SGHTA and CDR2 FQGNSA. The DNA for the CDR3 is TGTGCCAGCAGCCCAGGGACAGGTCTATACAATCAGCCCCAGCATTTT. It encodes CASSPGTGLYNQPQHF.